Below, 30 T cell receptor beta chains from the same sample are listed, as sequenced in a study of response to subunit inactivated influenza vaccine. TCRdb itself ran the RT-PCR reads through MiXCR, one entry per CDR3 protein. The sample holds a few hundred thousand distinct CDR3 sequences, over 20% seen once. Here the sequenced sample was PBMCs from blood, taken 21 months after vaccination. The receptor source for this set is a man in his fifties or sixties who received an inactivated influenza vaccine.

The rearrangement joins TRBV5-4 to TRBJ1-2; possibly TRBD1 for D (6 bases). Germline values: CDR1 SGHNT, CDR2 YYREEE (reference sequence). The CDR3 runs 13 residues. The V gene lost 7 bases and the J gene lost 2 bases, with 12 bases spanning the gap. The CDR3 nucleotides read TGTGCCAGCCGACAGGTTCCCAACTATGGCTACACCTTC. Translation gives CASRQVPNYGYTF.

The chain uses TRBV20-1 and TRBJ1-2; no firm D call. The CDR3 has 14 residues. Trimming shortened V by 4 bases and J by 0 bases, and 12 bases separated the two germline ends. Per germline, CDR1 DFQATT and CDR2 SNEGSKA (reference sequence). The CDR3, as DNA: TGCAGTGCTATTCAACAGCCGCCTAACTATGGCTACACCTTC. Its protein is CSAIQQPPNYGYTF.

This rearrangement joins TRBV6-5 to TRBJ2-1, with a tentative D call TRBD2 (5 bases). CDR1 and CDR2 (germline): MNHEY, SVGAGI. The length of the CDR3 is 16 residues. V lost 2 bases and J lost 5, with 16 bases in between. CDR3 amino acids: CASSYSSSSPHNEQFF. CDR3 nucleotide sequence: TGTGCCAGCAGTTACAGCTCTAGCAGTCCGCACAATGAGCAGTTCTTC.

The V and J genes are TRBV4-1 and TRBJ1-1; no definite D call. Per the germline V gene, CDR1 is MGHRA and CDR2 is YSYEKL. The CDR3 runs 16 residues. Trimming cost V 1 base and J 1 base, with 13 bases left between them. The CDR3 sequence is CASSQGARAPNTEAFF. The CDR3 DNA sequence: TGCGCCAGCAGCCAAGGAGCTAGGGCACCGAACACTGAAGCTTTCTTT.

The sample holds a few counts of this clonotype. V and J are TRBV29-1 and TRBJ2-7; 13 bases align to TRBD2. Germline CDR1 is SQVTM and CDR2 is ANQGSEA. The junction had 2 bases not matched to a gene; V was cut back by 5 bases and J by 4 bases. The CDR3 is 13 residues long. The CDR3: CSVRTSGGYEQYF. In DNA, the CDR3 is TGCAGCGTTCGGACTAGCGGGGGTTACGAGCAGTACTTC.

This clonotype was detected a few times. The chain couples TRBV12-3 or TRBV12-4 to TRBJ2-1; D might be TRBD2 (6 bases). The germline V and J ends were trimmed by 7 bases and 2 bases, with 12 bases remaining between them. This CDR3 has 14 residues. The CDR3 region has the DNA TGTGCCAGCACCCCTAGCGTAACCTACAATGAGCAGTTCTTC. This codes for CASTPSVTYNEQFF.

The chain couples TRBV3-1 to TRBJ1-1; D is unclear. The CDR3 is made up of 14 amino acids. Trimming took off 7 bases at V and 0 bases at J, with 12 bases between the two ends. Germline CDR1 LGHDT, CDR2 YNNKEL (reference sequence). CDR3: CASNGNGLNTEAFF. Written as DNA, the CDR3 is TGTGCCAGCAATGGTAACGGATTGAACACTGAAGCTTTCTTT.

V and J are TRBV28 and TRBJ1-6; a possible D gene is TRBD1 (5 bases). This CDR3 has 14 residues. V was pared by 3 bases and J by 7 bases, with 10 bases between. Germline values: CDR1 MDHEN, CDR2 SYDVKM. Here the CDR3 reads CASSFVQANSPLHF. The CDR3 DNA reads TGTGCCAGCAGTTTCGTACAGGCAAATTCACCCCTCCACTTT.

This clonotype was detected only a few times. This chain links TRBV4-1 with TRBJ2-1; 7 nucleotides agree with TRBD2. V was pared by 3 bases and J by 4 bases, with 9 bases of the junction left unmatched. The V gene's germline CDR1 is MGHRA and CDR2 YSYEKL. CDR3 size: 16 residues. CDR3 coding DNA: TGCGCCAGCAGCCAGCATCTAGCGGATAATTACAATGAGCAGTTCTTC. This encodes CASSQHLADNYNEQFF.

The genes are TRBV6-2 or TRBV6-3 and TRBJ2-3; the D is unclear. The germline CDR1 and CDR2 sequences are MNHEY and SVGEGT. V lost 6 bases and J lost 4, with 17 bases in between. CDR3 length: 15 amino acids. The CDR3 sequence is CASSDNELRSDTQYF. CDR3 coding DNA: TGTGCCAGCAGCGACAACGAGCTAAGATCAGATACGCAGTATTTT.

Only a few counts were recorded for this clonotype. This sequence joins TRBV6-1 and TRBJ1-4; 10 bases line up with TRBD1. J lost 5 bases, V lost 6 bases, and 9 bases had no gene match. There are 16 residues in the CDR3. Per the germline V gene, CDR1 is MNHNS and CDR2 is SASEGT. The DNA of the CDR3 is TGTGCCAGCAGGACTCCTCGGACAGGGGGAAATGAAAAACTGTTTTTT. This encodes CASRTPRTGGNEKLFF.

This clonotype has a handful of counts. This sequence joins TRBV20-1 and TRBJ2-2; the D is unclear. This CDR3 has 13 amino acids. Per germline, CDR1 DFQATT and CDR2 SNEGSKA (reference sequence). Trimming removed 3 bases at V and 5 bases at J, with 10 bases between. CDR3 sequence: CSASSEETGELFF. The CDR3 DNA reads TGCAGTGCTAGTTCAGAGGAGACCGGGGAGCTGTTTTTT.

The chain employs TRBV7-3 and TRBJ2-7, with TRBD2 matching 14 bases. Germline CDR1 is SGHTA and CDR2 is FQGTGA. The CDR3 runs to 14 residues. Losses at the gene ends were 5 bases for V and 6 bases for J; bases not matched to a gene: 3. The chain's CDR3 is CASSLGTSGSEQYF. DNA of the CDR3: TGTGCCAGCAGCCTAGGGACTAGCGGGAGCGAGCAGTACTTC.

There are a few counts of this clonotype. V is TRBV25-1 and J is TRBJ1-5; D is possibly TRBD1 (5 bases). V shed 6 bases and J shed 1 base, with 10 bases lying between them. CDR3 length: 14 residues. CDR1 is MGHDK, CDR2 SYGVNS, per germline. CDR3 DNA: TGTGCCAGCAGAGGGACCGCGAGCAATCAGCCCCAGCATTTT. Translating it yields CASRGTASNQPQHF.

There are many counts of this clonotype. V is TRBV7-2 and J is TRBJ2-7, with D unclear. CDR1 and CDR2 (germline): SGHTA, FQGNSA. V was cut by 1 base and J by 4 bases, with 14 bases left in between. This CDR3 has 15 amino acids. DNA for the CDR3: TGTGCCAGCAGCTTAGGGTACAACTACCAGTACGAGCAGTACTTC. Its translation: CASSLGYNYQYEQYF.

The V call is TRBV7-2, the J call TRBJ1-6; 7 bases line up with TRBD1. The CDR3 is 13 residues long. From germline, CDR1 is SGHTA and CDR2 FQGNSA. V was pared by 5 bases and J by 9 bases, with 4 bases of the junction left unmatched. The CDR3 nucleotides are TGTGCCAGCAGCGACAGGGTGGGTTCACCCCTCCACTTT. Encoded protein: CASSDRVGSPLHF.

This clonotype was observed a handful of times. This chain uses TRBV7-9 with TRBJ1-4; 8 nucleotides match TRBD1. CDR1 is SEHNR, CDR2 FQNEAQ, per germline (reference sequence). CDR3 size: 16 residues. Losses at the gene ends were 2 bases for V and 4 bases for J; bases not matched to a gene: 6. CDR3: CASSLPQGAINEKLFF. CDR3 DNA sequence: TGTGCCAGCAGCTTACCCCAGGGGGCTATTAATGAAAAACTGTTTTTT.

This clonotype appeared a few times. The V gene is TRBV6-5, the J gene TRBJ2-1; tentative D call: TRBD1 (6 bases). V lost 0 bases and J lost 8, with 14 bases in between. CDR1 is MNHEY and CDR2 is SVGAGI in the germline V gene. The CDR3 has 15 residues. CDR3 in DNA: TGTGCCAGCAGTTACTCGAGAGGGGGAGAGCATGAGCAGTTCTTC. Protein: CASSYSRGGEHEQFF.

This clonotype came up once. The chain recombines TRBV5-1 with TRBJ2-7; tentative D call: TRBD1 (6 bases). Trimming left V 5 bases short and J 2 bases short, with 14 bases between. CDR3 length equals 14 residues. Per germline, CDR1 SGHRS and CDR2 YFSETQ. CDR3 sequence: CASRKGDLAYEQYF. The CDR3 region has the DNA TGCGCCAGCAGGAAGGGGGATCTAGCCTACGAGCAGTACTTC.

In this sample, this clonotype turned up a few times. The V gene is TRBV23-1, the J gene TRBJ2-6; D remains unclear. TRBV23-1 falls under the ORF class, with uncertain function. The CDR3 is made up of 17 amino acids. The V end lost 2 bases, the J end lost 1 base, and 12 bases lay between the germline ends. CDR3 coding DNA: TGCGCCAGCAGTCAAAAATCCCAAGGATCTGGGGCCAACGTCCTGACTTTC. This translates into CASSQKSQGSGANVLTF.

This clonotype was picked up a small number of times. The chain employs TRBV29-1 and TRBJ2-6, with a tentative D call TRBD1 (6 bases). Germline lookup yields CDR1 SQVTM and CDR2 ANQGSEA. V was shortened by 4 bases and J by 0 bases, with 16 bases between the two germline ends. This CDR3 contains 17 residues. This CDR3 is CSVATGQALSGANVLTF. CDR3 nucleotide sequence: TGCAGCGTTGCAACGGGACAAGCCCTCTCTGGGGCCAACGTCCTGACTTTC.

The chain joins TRBV2 to TRBJ1-5; D gene ambiguous. The CDR3 has 17 amino acids. V lost 1 base and J 3 bases, leaving 16 bases between the germline ends. CDR1 is SNHLY, CDR2 FYNNEI, per germline. CDR3 protein: CASSEDVSALYNQPQHF. CDR3 DNA: TGTGCCAGCAGTGAAGATGTGTCAGCACTCTACAATCAGCCCCAGCATTTT.

V usage is TRBV3-1 and J usage is TRBJ1-6; D perhaps matches TRBD1 (6 bases). The germline V gene encodes CDR1 LGHDT and CDR2 YNNKEL (reference sequence). Trimming took off 2 bases at V and 6 bases at J, with 14 bases between the two ends. CDR3 size: 16 residues. The CDR3 loop is CASSQYGGRGNSPLHF. The DNA for the CDR3 is TGTGCCAGCAGCCAATACGGGGGGCGAGGTAATTCACCCCTCCACTTT.

The sample holds a few counts of this clonotype. The chain links TRBV6-2 or TRBV6-3 to TRBJ2-7; TRBD2 might be the D (5 bases). Per the germline V gene, CDR1 is MNHEY and CDR2 is SVGEGT. V lost 8 bases, J lost 3 bases, and 11 bases lay in between. This CDR3 has 12 amino acids. CDR3 loop: CASQNGGYEQYF. The CDR3, as DNA: TGTGCCAGCCAAAATGGAGGCTACGAGCAGTACTTC.

This clonotype was seen only a few times. V and J are TRBV5-4 and TRBJ1-2; D perhaps matches TRBD1 (6 bases). This CDR3 is 13 amino acids long. Germline CDR1 and CDR2: SGHNT and YYREEE (reference sequence). With 4 bases removed from V and 3 bases from J, the gap between germline ends came to 10 bases. The CDR3 loop reads CASSQRTDYGYTF. The CDR3 DNA is TGTGCCAGCAGCCAACGGACAGACTATGGCTACACCTTC.

This clonotype was recorded at least ten times. The rearrangement links TRBV2 to TRBJ1-1, with 9 nucleotides matching TRBD1. The V and J ends lost 6 bases and 6 bases, in that order; junction bases with no gene match: 11. There are 15 residues in the CDR3. Germline CDR1 reads SNHLY; CDR2 reads FYNNEI. Here the CDR3 DNA reads TGTGCCAGCAGGTCTCTGGGACAGGGCAAGTCTGAAGCTTTCTTT. Translation: CASRSLGQGKSEAFF.

This clonotype has at least ten counts. The chain recombines TRBV4-1 with TRBJ1-3; D not resolved. Germline-derived CDR1 and CDR2 are MGHRA and YSYEKL. Trimming took 1 base from V and 2 from J, leaving 0 bases between them. The CDR3 is 12 amino acids. The CDR3 region has the DNA TGCGCCAGCAGCCAAGCTGGAAACACCATATATTTT. It is translated as CASSQAGNTIYF.

The table lists this clonotype with a few counts. The chain links TRBV4-3 to TRBJ1-2; 7 bases map to TRBD1. Germline values: CDR1 LGHNA, CDR2 YSLEER. The trim removed 0 bases at V and 7 bases at J, leaving 14 bases unmatched. CDR3 length: 17 residues. The CDR3 region has the DNA TGCGCCAGCAGCCAAGATAGAAGAGCAGGGGGAGGTGTTGGCTACACCTTC. Translated, it gives CASSQDRRAGGGVGYTF.

This clonotype turned up a few times. This chain connects TRBV24-1 to TRBJ1-2, with D perhaps matching TRBD1 (6 bases). The CDR3 contains 12 residues. Per germline, CDR1 KGHDR and CDR2 SFDVKD. The V end lost 5 bases, the J end lost 5 bases, and 8 bases lay between the germline ends. The CDR3 loop reads CATSGQGYGYTF. The CDR3 DNA reads as TGTGCCACCAGTGGTCAGGGGTATGGCTACACCTTC.

This clonotype was seen a handful of times. The rearrangement joins TRBV29-1 to TRBJ2-7; TRBD2 matches at 8 bases. The CDR3 has 11 residues. CDR1 is SQVTM and CDR2 is ANQGSEA in the germline V gene. Trimming cost V 4 bases and J 6 bases; bases outside gene matches: 2. The CDR3 coding sequence is TGCAGCGTTGGGACTAGCTTCGAGCAGTACTTC. It codes for CSVGTSFEQYF.